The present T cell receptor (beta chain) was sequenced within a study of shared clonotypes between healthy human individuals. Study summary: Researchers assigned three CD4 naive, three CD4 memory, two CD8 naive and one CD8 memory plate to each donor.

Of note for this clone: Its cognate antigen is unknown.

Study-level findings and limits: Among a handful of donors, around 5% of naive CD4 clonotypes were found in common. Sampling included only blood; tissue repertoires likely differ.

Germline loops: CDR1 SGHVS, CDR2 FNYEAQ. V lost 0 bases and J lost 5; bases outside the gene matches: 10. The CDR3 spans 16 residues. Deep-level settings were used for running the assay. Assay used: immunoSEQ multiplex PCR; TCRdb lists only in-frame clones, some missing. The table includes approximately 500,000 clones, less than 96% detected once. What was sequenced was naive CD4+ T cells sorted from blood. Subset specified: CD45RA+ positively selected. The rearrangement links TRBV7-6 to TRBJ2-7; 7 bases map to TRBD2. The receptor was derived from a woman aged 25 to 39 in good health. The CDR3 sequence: CASSLASRERSHEQYF. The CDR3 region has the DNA TGTGCCAGCAGCTTAGCGTCGCGGGAGAGAAGCCACGAGCAGTACTTC.